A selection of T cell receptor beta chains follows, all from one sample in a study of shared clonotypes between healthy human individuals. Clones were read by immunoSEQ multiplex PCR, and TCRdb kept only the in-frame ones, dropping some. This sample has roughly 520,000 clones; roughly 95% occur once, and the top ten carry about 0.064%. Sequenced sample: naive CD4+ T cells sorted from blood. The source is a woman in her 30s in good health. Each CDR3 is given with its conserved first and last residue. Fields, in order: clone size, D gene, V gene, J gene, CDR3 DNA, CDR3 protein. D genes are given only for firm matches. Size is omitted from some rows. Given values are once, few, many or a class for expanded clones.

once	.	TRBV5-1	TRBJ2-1	TGCGCCAGCAGCGTCGCAGGGTTAGATTTCAATGAGCAGTTCTTC	CASSVAGLDFNEQFF
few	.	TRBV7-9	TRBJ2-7	TGTGCCGTGGGGGTCGAGCAGTACTTC	CAVGVEQYF
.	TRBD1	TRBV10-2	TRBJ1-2	TGCGCCAGCAGATCACCGGGACAGGGCTTTGATGGCTACACCTTC	CASRSPGQGFDGYTF
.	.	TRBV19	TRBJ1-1	TGTGCCAGCGAAAGGGAGAGAGGGGTCGACACTGAAGCTTTCTTT	CASERERGVDTEAFF
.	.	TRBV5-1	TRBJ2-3	TGCGCCAGCAGCGCCCCAACGGGCAGCACAGATACGCAGTATTTT	CASSAPTGSTDTQYF
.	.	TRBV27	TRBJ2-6	TGTGCCAGCAGTTTGTCTGTCAGGGAGGCAGCTGGGGCCAACGTCCTGACTTTC	CASSLSVREAAGANVLTF
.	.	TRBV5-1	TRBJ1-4	TGCGCCAGCAGCTTGGCTCCGGGACAAAATGAAAAACTGTTTTTT	CASSLAPGQNEKLFF
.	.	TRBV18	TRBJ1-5	TGTGCCAGCTCACCAGGGTGGGGGGGCCATCAGCCCCAGCATTTT	CASSPGWGGHQPQHF
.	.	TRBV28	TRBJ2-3	TGTGCCAGCAGTTTAGAGGGCGGGTTTGCAGATACGCAGTATTTT	CASSLEGGFADTQYF
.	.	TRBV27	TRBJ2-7	TGTGCCAGCAGATTAAAAAAGGAGGAGTTAAAGTCCTACGAGCAGTACTTC	CASRLKKEELKSYEQYF
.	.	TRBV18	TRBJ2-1	TGTGCCAGCTCACGGGAGGTTGCCTCGAACAATAAGCAGTTCTTC	CASSREVASNNKQFF
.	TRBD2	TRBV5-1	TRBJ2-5	TGCGCCAGCAGCTTCGGGGCCGGGGGGAACGAAGAGACCCAGTACTTC	CASSFGAGGNEETQYF
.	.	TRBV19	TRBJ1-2	TGTGCCAGTAGTAACAGGGCGGCAAATGGCTACACCTTC	CASSNRAANGYTF
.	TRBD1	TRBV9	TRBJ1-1	TGTGCCAGCAGCGTAGGTACAGGGGGGGACACTGAAGCTTTCTTT	CASSVGTGGDTEAFF
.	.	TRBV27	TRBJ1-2	TGTGCCAGCAGTTCTGGACTCCTGGGAAACTATGGCTACACCTTC	CASSSGLLGNYGYTF
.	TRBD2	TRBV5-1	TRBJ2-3	TGCGCCAGCAGCTTGGAAGTAGCGGGAGGGTCGGTTTTCACAGATACGCAGTATTTT	CASSLEVAGGSVFTDTQYF
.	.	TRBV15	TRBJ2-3	TGTGCCACCAGCAGAGCCCGAGATACGCAGTATTTT	CATSRARDTQYF
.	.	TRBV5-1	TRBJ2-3	TGCGCCAGCAGCTTGGAATGGGGTTCCACAGATACGCAGTATTTT	CASSLEWGSTDTQYF
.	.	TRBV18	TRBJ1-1	TGTGCCAGCTCACTTCAGGACAAGAACACTGAAGCTTTCTTT	CASSLQDKNTEAFF
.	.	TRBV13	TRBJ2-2	TGTGCCAGCAGCTTAGGAATCGGACTGAAGAACACCGGGGAGCTGTTTTTT	CASSLGIGLKNTGELFF
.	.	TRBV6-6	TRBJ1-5	TGTGCCAGCAGTTCCCCGGGCAATCAGCCCCAGCATTTT	CASSSPGNQPQHF
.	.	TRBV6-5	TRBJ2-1	TGTGCCAGCAGGCTCGGGAGCGTAGGAGTCAATGAGCAGTTCTTC	CASRLGSVGVNEQFF
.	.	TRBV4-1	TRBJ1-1	TGCGCCAGCAGTCCTCAGGGCTGGGGCACTGAAGCTTTCTTT	CASSPQGWGTEAFF
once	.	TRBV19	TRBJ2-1	TGTGCCAGTAGTGCCCAACTCTCCGGGTCCCAGCAACCGTTCTTC	CASSAQLSGSQQPFF
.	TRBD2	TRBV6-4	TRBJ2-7	TGTGCCAGCAGTACCGGGACTAGCGGGAGTTGGGAGCAGTACTTC	CASSTGTSGSWEQYF
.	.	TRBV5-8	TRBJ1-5	TGTGCCAGCAGCTTGTTTCCTGATAGCAATCAGCCCCAGCATTTT	CASSLFPDSNQPQHF
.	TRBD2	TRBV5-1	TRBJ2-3	TGCGCCAGCAGCTCCACTCCCCTAGCCGGGGGGGATACGCAGTATTTT	CASSSTPLAGGDTQYF
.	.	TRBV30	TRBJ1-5	TGTGCCTGGAGTGTGAGCAGGGTCGGAAATAGCAATCAGCCCCAGCATTTT	CAWSVSRVGNSNQPQHF
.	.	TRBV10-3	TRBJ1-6	TGTGCCATCAGTGACCCTAGGGAGGGTAGAGTAACCCTCCACTTT	CAISDPREGRVTLHF
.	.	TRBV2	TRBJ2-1	TGTGCCAGCACAAGGGAGGTTTCCTACAATGAGCAGTTCTTC	CASTREVSYNEQFF
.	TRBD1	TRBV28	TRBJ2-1	TGTGCCAGCGCCTACTCCGGGACAGGGGTCCTCGGGGAGCAGTTCTTC	CASAYSGTGVLGEQFF
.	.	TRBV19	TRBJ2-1	TGTGCCAGTAGTATGGGAGACTTTGCCTACAATGAGCAGTTCTTC	CASSMGDFAYNEQFF
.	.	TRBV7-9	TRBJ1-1	TGTGCCAGCAGCTTACTTGGAAAGGGGAATTACACTGAAGCTTTCTTT	CASSLLGKGNYTEAFF
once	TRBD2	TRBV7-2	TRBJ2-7	TGTGCCAGCAGCGATCCTTTCCTAGCGGGGATCTACGAGCAGTACTTC	CASSDPFLAGIYEQYF
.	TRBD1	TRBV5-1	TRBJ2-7	TGCGCCAGCAGCTTGTCGACAGGGGCGGCCTACGAGCAGTACTTC	CASSLSTGAAYEQYF
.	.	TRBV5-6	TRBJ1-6	TGTGCCAGCAGCTTCATGACAGCAAATTCACCCCTCCACTTT	CASSFMTANSPLHF
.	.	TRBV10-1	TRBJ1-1	TGCGCCAGCAGTGAGTCGAGGGCAGGGAACACTGAAGCTTTCTTT	CASSESRAGNTEAFF
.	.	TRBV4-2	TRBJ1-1	TGTGCCAGCAGCCAAGCGATTTTGACAGTCAGCGAAGCTTTCTTT	CASSQAILTVSEAFF
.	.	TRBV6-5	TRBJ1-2	TGTGCCAGCAGTTACCAACCGGGCGCCGGTAGAGGCTACACCTTC	CASSYQPGAGRGYTF
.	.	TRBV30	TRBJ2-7	TGTGCCTGGAGGGGAGAATACGAGCAGTACTTC	CAWRGEYEQYF
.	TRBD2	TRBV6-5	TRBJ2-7	TGTGCCAGCAGGTCAAGACTAGCGGGAGGCGGTGAGCAGTACTTC	CASRSRLAGGGEQYF
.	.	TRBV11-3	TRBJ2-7	TGTGCCAGCAGGCGACAGACCCAAAACGAGCAGTACTTC	CASRRQTQNEQYF
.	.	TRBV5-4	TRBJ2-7	TGTGCCAGCAGCTTGGGTCCCGGATCATACGAGCAGTACTTC	CASSLGPGSYEQYF